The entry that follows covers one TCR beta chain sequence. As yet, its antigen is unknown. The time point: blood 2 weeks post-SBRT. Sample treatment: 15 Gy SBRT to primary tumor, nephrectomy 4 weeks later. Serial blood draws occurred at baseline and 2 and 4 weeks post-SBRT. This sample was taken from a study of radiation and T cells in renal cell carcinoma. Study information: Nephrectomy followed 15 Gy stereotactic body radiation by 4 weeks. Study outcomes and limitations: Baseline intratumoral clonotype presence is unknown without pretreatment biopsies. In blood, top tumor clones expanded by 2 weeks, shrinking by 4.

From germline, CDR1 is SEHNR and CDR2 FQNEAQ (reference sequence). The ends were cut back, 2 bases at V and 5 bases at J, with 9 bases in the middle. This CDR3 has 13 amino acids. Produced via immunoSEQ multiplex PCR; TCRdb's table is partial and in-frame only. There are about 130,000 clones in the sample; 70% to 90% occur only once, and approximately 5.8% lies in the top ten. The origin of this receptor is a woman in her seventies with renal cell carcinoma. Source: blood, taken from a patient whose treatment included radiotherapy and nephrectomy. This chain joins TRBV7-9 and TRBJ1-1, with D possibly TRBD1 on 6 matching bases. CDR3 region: CASSLRGETEAFF. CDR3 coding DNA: TGTGCCAGCAGCTTAAGGGGGGAGACTGAAGCTTTCTTT.